The 27 T cell receptor beta chains listed next were all sequenced from one sample in a study of OX40 agonist ivuxolimab in advanced cancers. Only in-frame clones appear in the TCRdb table, and some are missing; sequencing was by immunoSEQ multiplex PCR. The sample lists 50,000 to 65,000 clones, around 90% occurring once. The source material was CD4+ or CD8+ T cells sorted from blood, sampled in a trial of the OX40 agonist ivuxolimab. These receptors were obtained from an adult with an advanced solid tumor such as melanoma, head and neck, liver or kidney cancer.

The J gene is TRBJ2-5, the V gene TRBV29-1; a weak D match, TRBD1 (5 bases). Trimming shortened V by 4 bases and J by 3 bases, and 9 bases separated the two germline ends. Germline values: CDR1 SQVTM, CDR2 ANQGSEA. The CDR3 totals 12 residues. The chain's CDR3 is CSVVQGKETQYF. The CDR3 DNA sequence: TGCAGCGTTGTTCAGGGCAAAGAGACCCAGTACTTC.

This chain links TRBV9 with TRBJ2-2, with 8 bases lining up with TRBD1. Germline V gene sequence: CDR1 SGDLS, CDR2 YYNGEE. The CDR3 loop spans 15 amino acids. V trimming: 1 base; J trimming: 2 bases; junction bases outside the gene matches: 1. The CDR3 region is CASSVTGGNTGELFF. CDR3 DNA sequence: TGTGCCAGCAGCGTAACAGGGGGTAACACCGGGGAGCTGTTTTTT.

This chain links TRBV4-2 with TRBJ2-3; the D gene is possibly TRBD1 (6 bases). CDR3 length: 17 residues. Germline V lookup: CDR1 LGHNA, CDR2 YNFKEQ. Trimming shortened V by 1 base and J by 4 bases, and 18 bases separated the two germline ends. CDR3: CASSQVIGGGWADTQYF. The CDR3 nucleotides read TGTGCCAGCAGCCAAGTCATTGGGGGCGGTTGGGCAGATACGCAGTATTTT.

Only one count was recorded for this clone. The chain is built from TRBV29-1 and TRBJ2-7; a possible D gene is TRBD1 (6 bases). This CDR3 has 13 amino acids. The germline gives CDR1 SQVTM, CDR2 ANQGSEA. V lost 7 bases, J lost 2 bases, and 15 bases lay in between. CDR3 in amino acids: CSAGTQNTYEQYF. DNA for the CDR3: TGCAGCGCGGGGACACAGAATACCTACGAGCAGTACTTC.

V gene TRBV7-6 combines with J gene TRBJ2-2; D perhaps matches TRBD2 (5 bases). From germline, CDR1 is SGHVS and CDR2 FNYEAQ. The CDR3 contains 15 residues. Trimming stripped 6 bases from V and 1 base from J, with 12 bases between. CDR3 DNA sequence: TGTGCCAGCAGACCGGACTCCTGGAACACCGGGGAGCTGTTTTTT. Translating gives CASRPDSWNTGELFF.

CDR3 nucleotides: TGTGCCAGTAGCCCAATTACAGGGGAAGTCACTGAAGCTTTCTTT. Translating it yields CASSPITGEVTEAFF. J is TRBJ1-1 and V is TRBV19; TRBD1 aligns across 7 bases. Germline V gene data show CDR1 as LNHDA and CDR2 as SQIVND (reference sequence). CDR3 size: 15 residues. Trimming took 6 bases from V and 4 from J; bases not matched to a gene: 11.

The chain combines TRBV18 with TRBJ1-2; 7 positions agree with TRBD1. The CDR3 has 17 residues. CDR1 and CDR2 from the germline V gene are KGHSH and LQKENI. V shed 2 bases and J 1 base; nucleotides not matched to a gene: 10. Here the CDR3 DNA reads TGTGCCAGCTCACCATCGCACCGGGACAGCTATAACTATGGCTACACCTTC. Translation gives CASSPSHRDSYNYGYTF.

This rearrangement joins TRBV4-3 to TRBJ2-7, with TRBD2 identical over 9 bases. Germline V lookup: CDR1 LGHNA, CDR2 YSLEER. There are 14 residues in the CDR3. The V gene end was trimmed by 2 bases and the J gene end by 3 bases; junction bases not matched to a gene: 2. CDR3 DNA sequence: TGCGCCAGCAGCCAACTAGCGGGACTCTACGAGCAGTACTTC. It encodes CASSQLAGLYEQYF.

V usage is TRBV11-2 and J usage is TRBJ1-5; D remains unclear. V lost 1 base, J lost 0 bases, and 7 bases lay in between. The CDR3 sequence is 15 residues long. Germline lookup yields CDR1 SGHAT and CDR2 FQNNGV. In DNA, the CDR3 is TGTGCCAGCAGCTTAGGTAGATATAGCAATCAGCCCCAGCATTTT. Translation: CASSLGRYSNQPQHF.

The V and J genes are TRBV5-1 and TRBJ1-2, with D possibly TRBD1 on 5 matching bases. With 2 bases removed from V and 7 bases from J, the gap between germline ends came to 15 bases. CDR3 length: 14 amino acids. The germline V gene encodes CDR1 SGHRS and CDR2 YFSETQ. CDR3 DNA: TGCGCCAGCAGCTTTCAGGGAGGCCAATCTGGCTACACCTTC. Protein product: CASSFQGGQSGYTF.

This chain connects TRBV10-3 to TRBJ1-6; D might be TRBD1 (5 bases). V was pared by 5 bases and J by 15 bases, with 26 bases between. The CDR3 is 16 residues long. CDR1 ENHRY and CDR2 SYGVKD come from the germline V gene. This chain's CDR3 is CAISLNGRDSNFVLHF. The CDR3 bases are TGTGCCATCAGTCTTAATGGACGGGACTCCAATTTTGTCCTCCACTTT.

The V and J genes are TRBV10-3 and TRBJ1-5, with unresolved D. The germline V gene encodes CDR1 ENHRY and CDR2 SYGVKD. This CDR3 spans 15 amino acids. V was clipped by 4 bases and J by 3 bases, with 13 bases between them. CDR3 in DNA: TGTGCCATCAGTGTTAGCCCCGATAACAATCAGCCCCAGCATTTT. It yields the protein CAISVSPDNNQPQHF.

The chain couples TRBV6-5 to TRBJ2-2; D remains ambiguous. Between the trimmed V and J ends, which lost 1 base and 13 bases, there was a span of 16 bases. Per germline, CDR1 MNHEY and CDR2 SVGAGI. The CDR3 length is 14 residues. CDR3 region: CASSYLGVTLRLFF. CDR3 sequence (DNA): TGTGCCAGCAGTTACTTGGGTGTCACTCTCCGGCTGTTTTTT.

This clone has a handful of counts. Relative to the germline gene, one junction end is altered; a read error may explain this. The V gene is TRBV7-7, the J gene TRBJ2-1; TRBD2 matches at 8 bases. This CDR3 has 16 amino acids. Germline V lookup: CDR1 SSHAT, CDR2 FNYEAQ (reference sequence). Written as DNA, the CDR3 is TGTGCTAGCAGCGTCCAAGCGGGAGCCCCCTACAATGAGCAGTTCTTC. Protein product: CASSVQAGAPYNEQFF. The full variable domain, its missing parts supplied by reference TRBV7-7 and TRBJ2-1, is GAGVSQSPRYKVTKRGQDVTLRCDPISSHATLYWYQQALGQGPEFLTYFNYEAQPDKSGLPSDRFSAERPEGSISTLTIQRTEQRDSAMYRCASSVQAGAPYNEQFFGPGTRLTVL.

V gene TRBV2 combines with J gene TRBJ2-3, with TRBD2 as a possible D gene (6 bases). This CDR3 has 13 amino acids. Trimming left V 11 bases short and J 5 bases short, with 17 bases between. Germline assignment: CDR1 SNHLY and CDR2 FYNNEI. CDR3 protein: CARHAQGGDTQYF. CDR3 nucleotide sequence: TGTGCCCGCCACGCCCAGGGAGGAGATACGCAGTATTTT. Full variable domain (rest looked up from reference TRBV2 and TRBJ2-3): EPEVTQTPSHQVTQMGQEVILRCVPISNHLYFYWYRQILGQKVEFLVSFYNNEISEKSEIFDDQFSVERPDGSNFTLKIRSTKLEDSAMYFCARHAQGGDTQYFGPGTRLTVL.

A few counts support this clone. The V and J genes are TRBV7-9 and TRBJ2-7; D might be TRBD1 (6 bases). Germline V lookup: CDR1 SEHNR, CDR2 FQNEAQ (reference sequence). Trimming stripped 2 bases from V and 2 bases from J, with 13 bases between. CDR3 length: 15 amino acids. Here the CDR3 DNA reads TGTGCCAGCAGCTTATCAGGGGACGTGACCTACGAGCAGTACTTC. It codes for CASSLSGDVTYEQYF.

The table lists this clone with a count of one. The chain employs TRBV30 and TRBJ1-1, with 8 bases identical to TRBD1. With 3 bases clipped from V and 6 bases from J, the junction kept 15 bases outside the gene matches. In germline, CDR1 is GTSNPN, CDR2 SVGIG (reference sequence). This CDR3 comprises 16 residues. CDR3 region: CAWSPSGTGGQAEAFF. DNA for the CDR3: TGTGCCTGGAGCCCATCTGGGACAGGCGGACAGGCTGAAGCTTTCTTT.

CDR3 sequence: CASSSGQGFHNEQFF. DNA of the CDR3: TGTGCCAGCAGCTCGGGACAGGGTTTCCACAATGAGCAGTTCTTC. The chain couples TRBV5-4 to TRBJ2-1; 9 bases line up with TRBD1. V was clipped by 3 bases and J by 5 bases; unmatched bases: 6. Per germline, CDR1 SGHNT and CDR2 YYREEE (reference sequence). The CDR3 totals 15 residues.

The chain has TRBV6-1 and TRBJ2-3, with 10 bases lining up with TRBD1. The CDR3 contains 15 residues. Germline V gene data show CDR1 as MNHNS and CDR2 as SASEGT. Germline trimming cut 4 bases from V and 4 bases from J; bases unmatched to any gene: 5. The CDR3 loop reads CASSGTGGISDTQYF. The CDR3 nucleotides read TGTGCCAGCAGTGGGACAGGGGGAATCTCAGATACGCAGTATTTT.

The rearrangement joins TRBV7-9 to TRBJ2-5; 8 bases align to TRBD2. CDR1 is SEHNR, CDR2 FQNEAQ, per germline (reference sequence). Trimming at V came to 5 bases and at J to 3 bases, leaving 2 bases not matched to a gene. CDR3 length equals 13 residues. CDR3 region: CASSRAGEETQYF. In DNA form, the CDR3 reads TGTGCCAGCAGCCGAGCGGGGGAAGAGACCCAGTACTTC.

J is TRBJ2-3 and V is TRBV10-1; the match to TRBD2 covers 12 bases. Germline values: CDR1 WNHNN, CDR2 SYGVQD (reference sequence). The CDR3 runs 16 residues. V gave up 0 bases and J gave up 4 bases; unmatched junction bases: 2. As DNA, the CDR3 is TGCGCCAGCAGTGAGTCGACTAGCGGGAGTGCAGATACGCAGTATTTT. Protein: CASSESTSGSADTQYF.

This rearrangement joins TRBV7-9 to TRBJ1-5; weak D call: TRBD1 (6 bases). V was cut by 1 base and J by 7 bases, with 11 bases left in between. CDR3 size: 14 residues. CDR1 is SEHNR and CDR2 is FQNEAQ in the germline V gene (reference sequence). The CDR3 coding sequence is TGTGCCAGCAGCTTAGAGGGGGGTGGCCAGCCCCAGCATTTT. It translates to CASSLEGGGQPQHF.

V usage is TRBV10-2 and J usage is TRBJ2-7, with 10 bases identical to TRBD2. V gave up 3 bases and J gave up 1 base; unmatched junction bases: 0. This CDR3 has 14 amino acids. Germline V gene data show CDR1 as WSHSY and CDR2 as SAAADI. The CDR3: CASSELAGSYEQYF. DNA of the CDR3: TGCGCCAGCAGTGAACTAGCGGGGTCCTACGAGCAGTACTTC.

The chain recombines TRBV7-2 with TRBJ2-2, with 8 bases that match TRBD2. Germline V gives CDR1 SGHTA, CDR2 FQGNSA. The CDR3 is 14 amino acids. V was pared by 5 bases and J by 6 bases, with 5 bases of the junction left unmatched. The CDR3 here is CASSEAGVSGELFF. CDR3 DNA sequence: TGTGCCAGCAGCGAAGCGGGAGTGTCCGGGGAGCTGTTTTTT. Combining the CDR3 with reference TRBV7-2 and TRBJ2-2 gives the whole variable domain GAGVSQSPSNKVTEKGKDVELRCDPISGHTALYWYRQSLGQGLEFLIYFQGNSAPDKSGLPSDRFSAERTGGSVSTLTIQRTQQEDSAVYLCASSEAGVSGELFFGEGSRLTVL.

This sequence joins TRBV7-6 and TRBJ2-1, with D perhaps matching TRBD1 or TRBD2 (5 bases each). The V gene lost 0 bases and the J gene lost 4 bases, with 13 bases spanning the gap. This CDR3 has 16 amino acids. Germline-derived CDR1 and CDR2 are SGHVS and FNYEAQ. CDR3 amino acids: CASSLAAGKRYNEQFF. The DNA for the CDR3 is TGTGCCAGCAGCTTAGCGGCAGGGAAGCGGTACAATGAGCAGTTCTTC.

The V and J genes are TRBV11-2 and TRBJ2-1; 11 positions match TRBD2. With V trimmed by 3 bases and J by 4 bases, 11 bases remained unmatched. CDR3 size: 18 residues. Germline V gives CDR1 SGHAT, CDR2 FQNNGV. For the CDR3, the DNA is TGTGCCAGCAGCTTCAAAAGGGGCCGACTAGCGGGATACAATGAGCAGTTCTTC. Its protein is CASSFKRGRLAGYNEQFF.

This chain connects TRBV18 to TRBJ1-1; D not certain. This CDR3 is built from 13 residues. CDR1 is KGHSH, CDR2 LQKENI, per germline. Trimming removed 1 base from V and 7 bases from J, with 10 bases in between. CDR3 loop: CASSPLDGYEAFF. CDR3 nucleotide sequence: TGTGCCAGCTCACCACTTGACGGGTATGAAGCTTTCTTT. Full variable domain (remainder filled in from reference TRBV18 and TRBJ1-1): NAGVMQNPRHLVRRRGQEARLRCSPMKGHSHVYWYRQLPEEGLKFMVYLQKENIIDESGMPKERFSAEFPKEGPSILRIQQVVRGDSAAYFCASSPLDGYEAFFGQGTRLTVV.